Below, 17 T cell receptor beta chains from the same sample are listed, as sequenced in a study of blood T cell repertoires in COVID-19. Some clones are missing from TCRdb's copy, which holds only in-frame ones; the method was immunoSEQ multiplex PCR. The table lists 150,000 to 200,000 clones, 70% to 90% of them singletons, with under 3.5% in the top ten. Input material: peripheral blood. The receptor source for this set is a man in his sixties with acute or convalescent COVID-19.

CDR3 protein: CASSPLSGADNEKLFF. The CDR3 DNA sequence: TGTGCCAGCTCACCACTGAGCGGGGCAGATAATGAAAAACTGTTTTTT. The rearrangement uses TRBV18 and TRBJ1-4; tentatively, D is TRBD1 (5 bases). The CDR3 extends over 16 amino acids. Germline CDR1 and CDR2: KGHSH and LQKENI. V was trimmed by 1 base and J by 4 bases, leaving 13 bases between them.

The rearrangement joins TRBV28 to TRBJ2-7; TRBD2 agrees at 7 bases. V was clipped by 8 bases and J by 0 bases; unmatched bases: 7. The germline CDR1 and CDR2 sequences are MDHEN and SYDVKM. The CDR3 spans 14 residues. In nucleotides, the CDR3 is TGTGCCAGCTGGTTGCGGGGGAGCTCCTACGAGCAGTACTTC. This sequence encodes CASWLRGSSYEQYF. Based on the CDR3 plus reference TRBV28 and TRBJ2-7, the full variable domain is DVKVTQSSRYLVKRTGEKVFLECVQDMDHENMFWYRQDPGLGLRLIYFSYDVKMKEKGDIPEGYSVSREKKERFSLILESASTNQTSMYLCASWLRGSSYEQYFGPGTRLTVT.

The rearrangement uses TRBV7-3 and TRBJ2-7; perhaps TRBD2 as D (6 bases). CDR1 is SGHTA, CDR2 FQGTGA, per germline. The length of the CDR3 is 13 residues. Trimming took 8 bases from V and 3 from J, leaving 14 bases between them. The CDR3 region is CASARDSSYEQYF. The CDR3 DNA reads as TGTGCCAGCGCCCGGGACTCTAGCTACGAGCAGTACTTC. The full variable domain, rest sourced from reference TRBV7-3 and TRBJ2-7, is GAGVSQTPSNKVTEKGKYVELRCDPISGHTALYWYRQSLGQGPEFLIYFQGTGAADDSGLPNDRFFAVRPEGSVSTLKIQRTERGDSAVYLCASARDSSYEQYFGPGTRLTVT.

The CDR3 nucleotides read TGTGCCAGTAGTATAGTTGCGGGAGGGTACACCGGGGAGCTGTTTTTT. It is translated as CASSIVAGGYTGELFF. The chain links TRBV19 to TRBJ2-2, with 9 bases matching TRBD2. There are 16 residues in the CDR3. In germline, CDR1 is LNHDA, CDR2 SQIVND (reference sequence). Trimming took 1 base from V and 3 from J; bases not matched to a gene: 3.

This chain links TRBV4-1 with TRBJ2-7; D unresolved. Trimming cost V 0 bases and J 0 bases, with 9 bases left between them. The CDR3 is 15 amino acids. CDR1 MGHRA and CDR2 YSYEKL come from the germline V gene. The DNA for the CDR3 is TGCGCCAGCAGCCAAGAAAGAAGCGACTCCTACGAGCAGTACTTC. It yields the protein CASSQERSDSYEQYF.

This chain connects TRBV5-1 to TRBJ2-2; D perhaps matches TRBD1 (6 bases). Trimming left V 1 base short and J 0 bases short, with 10 bases between. Germline CDR1 SGHRS, CDR2 YFSETQ. This CDR3 comprises 16 residues. As DNA, the CDR3 is TGCGCCAGCAGCTTGTTTGGGGGCGCGAACACCGGGGAGCTGTTTTTT. Protein sequence: CASSLFGGANTGELFF.

The rearrangement joins TRBV19 to TRBJ2-7, with 7 bases aligning to TRBD2. The germline V gene has CDR1 LNHDA and CDR2 SQIVND (reference sequence). Trimming took 4 bases from V and 6 from J; bases not matched to a gene: 15. The CDR3 contains 16 residues. CDR3 sequence (DNA): TGTGCCAGTAGTAAAACCCCCGGACTAGGTCTGGTCGAGCAGTACTTC. This codes for CASSKTPGLGLVEQYF.

About this clone itself: Other DNA sequences in the same sample also yield this CDR3. The chain employs TRBV18 and TRBJ1-2; tentatively, D is TRBD1 (5 bases). This CDR3 contains 13 residues. CDR1 is KGHSH and CDR2 is LQKENI in the germline V gene. The V and J ends lost 3 bases and 4 bases respectively, with 9 bases between them. In nucleotides, the CDR3 is TGTGCCAGCTCACCGACTGACAGCTATGGCTACACCTTC. It yields the protein CASSPTDSYGYTF.

The V and J genes are TRBV9 and TRBJ2-2; TRBD1 agrees at 7 bases. Per germline, CDR1 SGDLS and CDR2 YYNGEE. J gave up 4 bases and V 2 bases, and 5 bases lay outside the gene matches. This CDR3 is 15 amino acids long. The CDR3 loop reads CASSVGTATTGELFF. The CDR3 region has the DNA TGTGCCAGCAGCGTCGGGACAGCTACCACCGGGGAGCTGTTTTTT.

This sequence joins TRBV12-5 and TRBJ2-3; TRBD1 is a possible D gene (7 bases). Germline CDR1 reads LGHNT; CDR2 reads FRNRAP. The CDR3 runs 15 residues. Trimming pared 4 bases from V and 2 bases from J, leaving 13 bases between. The CDR3 spells CASGSGDRFTDTQYF. The CDR3 DNA sequence: TGTGCTAGTGGTTCGGGGGACAGATTCACAGATACGCAGTATTTT.

The chain joins TRBV7-8 to TRBJ2-1; no definite D call. This CDR3 spans 12 amino acids. Germline V gene lookup returns CDR1 SGHVS and CDR2 FQNEAQ. Trimming pared 5 bases from V and 8 bases from J, leaving 10 bases between. The CDR3 sequence: CASSTIAHEQFF. Here the CDR3 DNA reads TGTGCCAGCAGCACAATAGCCCATGAGCAGTTCTTC.

This clone was observed a handful of times. Within the sample, other DNA sequences also encode this same CDR3. V is TRBV5-1 and J is TRBJ2-7; TRBD1 agrees at 9 bases. Germline V CDR1 and CDR2: SGHRS, YFSETQ. The CDR3 is 13 residues long. V was pared by 4 bases and J by 7 bases, with 6 bases of the junction left unmatched. The CDR3 DNA sequence: TGCGCCAGCAGCCCGACAGGGGGTTGGGAGCAGTACTTC. It is translated as CASSPTGGWEQYF. The variable domain in full, with the rest retrieved from reference TRBV5-1 and TRBJ2-7, is KAGVTQTPRYLIKTRGQQVTLSCSPISGHRSVSWYQQTPGQGLQFLFEYFSETQRNKGNFPGRFSGRQFSNSRSEMNVSTLELGDSALYLCASSPTGGWEQYFGPGTRLTVT.

J is TRBJ2-7 and V is TRBV3-1 (or the pseudogene TRBV3-2); the match to TRBD2 covers 8 bases. V shed 8 bases, J shed 4 bases, and the junction held 10 bases outside the gene matches. This CDR3 comprises 14 residues. The germline CDR1 and CDR2 sequences are LGHDT and YNNKEL (reference sequence). CDR3 sequence reads: CASRDTSGNYEQYF. For the CDR3, the DNA is TGTGCCAGCCGCGATACTAGCGGAAATTACGAGCAGTACTTC.

Of note for this clone: The sample carries other DNA sequences with the same CDR3. The chain joins TRBV9 to TRBJ2-2, with a weak D call TRBD1 (6 bases). This CDR3 contains 15 residues. Germline V gives CDR1 SGDLS, CDR2 YYNGEE. Deletions cut 3 bases from V and 2 bases from J, with 11 bases between. The CDR3 reads CASSGTVLNTGELFF. CDR3 DNA: TGTGCCAGCAGCGGGACAGTCCTAAACACCGGGGAGCTGTTTTTT.

V usage is TRBV4-2 and J usage is TRBJ2-7, with D unresolved. Trimming shortened V by 4 bases and J by 0 bases, and 10 bases separated the two germline ends. The germline gives CDR1 LGHNA, CDR2 YNFKEQ. CDR3 length: 14 residues. CDR3 DNA sequence: TGTGCCAGCAGCCCATCCTACAGCTCCTACGAGCAGTACTTC. Translation: CASSPSYSSYEQYF.

The chain combines TRBV6-5 with TRBJ2-5; 9 positions match TRBD2. CDR1 MNHEY and CDR2 SVGAGI come from the germline V gene. V lost 6 bases to trimming and J lost 7 bases; unmatched junction nucleotides: 3. The CDR3 length is 12 residues. CDR3 sequence (DNA): TGTGCCAGCAGGCGGGAGGGGGGGACCCAGTACTTC. This codes for CASRREGGTQYF.

This clone was counted a few times. The chain couples TRBV19 to TRBJ1-5; the D is unclear. The length of the CDR3 is 15 residues. Between the trimmed V and J ends, which lost 1 base and 0 bases, there was a span of 7 bases. CDR1 and CDR2 from the germline V gene are LNHDA and SQIVND (reference sequence). The CDR3 region has the DNA TGTGCCAGTAGTATAGCGCCGAGTAGCAATCAGCCCCAGCATTTT. As protein: CASSIAPSSNQPQHF.